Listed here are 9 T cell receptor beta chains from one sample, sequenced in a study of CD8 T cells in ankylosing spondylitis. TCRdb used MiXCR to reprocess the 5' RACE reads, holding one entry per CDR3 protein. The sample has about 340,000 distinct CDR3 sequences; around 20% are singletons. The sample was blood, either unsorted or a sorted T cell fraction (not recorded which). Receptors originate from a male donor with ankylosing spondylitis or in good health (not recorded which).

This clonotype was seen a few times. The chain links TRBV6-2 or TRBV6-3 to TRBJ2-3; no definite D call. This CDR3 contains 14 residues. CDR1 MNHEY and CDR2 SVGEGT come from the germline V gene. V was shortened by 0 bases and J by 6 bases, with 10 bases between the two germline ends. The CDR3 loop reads CASSYSMGLDTQYF. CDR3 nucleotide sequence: TGTGCCAGCAGTTACTCGATGGGTTTGGATACGCAGTATTTT.

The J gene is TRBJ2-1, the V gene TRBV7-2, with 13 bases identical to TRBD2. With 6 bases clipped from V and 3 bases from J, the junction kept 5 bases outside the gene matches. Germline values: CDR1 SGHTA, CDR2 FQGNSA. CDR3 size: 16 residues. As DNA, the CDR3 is TGTGCCAGCAGATGGACTAGCGGGGGCCTCTACAATGAGCAGTTCTTC. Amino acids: CASRWTSGGLYNEQFF.

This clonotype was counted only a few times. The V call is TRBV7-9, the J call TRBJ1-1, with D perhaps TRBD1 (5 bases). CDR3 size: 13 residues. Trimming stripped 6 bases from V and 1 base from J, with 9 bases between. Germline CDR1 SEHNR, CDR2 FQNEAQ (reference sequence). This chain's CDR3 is CASRTGQNTEAFF. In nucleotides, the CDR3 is TGTGCCAGCAGAACCGGACAGAACACTGAAGCTTTCTTT. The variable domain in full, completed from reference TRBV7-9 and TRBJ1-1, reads DTGVSQNPRHKITKRGQNVTFRCDPISEHNRLYWYRQTLGQGPEFLTYFQNEAQLEKSRLLSDRFSAERPKGSFSTLEIQRTEQGDSAMYLCASRTGQNTEAFFGQGTRLTVV.

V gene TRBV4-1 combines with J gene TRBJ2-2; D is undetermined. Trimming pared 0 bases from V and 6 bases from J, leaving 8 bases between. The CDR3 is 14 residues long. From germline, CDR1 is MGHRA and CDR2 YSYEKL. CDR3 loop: CASSQDLWAGELFF. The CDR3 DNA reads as TGCGCCAGCAGCCAAGATCTCTGGGCCGGGGAGCTGTTTTTT.

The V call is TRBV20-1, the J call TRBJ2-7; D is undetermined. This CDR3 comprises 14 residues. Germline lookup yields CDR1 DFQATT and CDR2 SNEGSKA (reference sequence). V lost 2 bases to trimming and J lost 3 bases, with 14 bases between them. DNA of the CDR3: TGCAGTGCTAGACAGCTGCTACGTGACTACGAGCAGTACTTC. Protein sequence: CSARQLLRDYEQYF.

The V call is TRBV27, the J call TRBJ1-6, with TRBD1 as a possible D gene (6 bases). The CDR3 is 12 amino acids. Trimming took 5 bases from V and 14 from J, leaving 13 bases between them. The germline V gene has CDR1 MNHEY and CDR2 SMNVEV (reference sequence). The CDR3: CASSSRGGALHF. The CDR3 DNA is TGTGCCAGCAGTAGCAGGGGAGGTGCCCTCCACTTT.

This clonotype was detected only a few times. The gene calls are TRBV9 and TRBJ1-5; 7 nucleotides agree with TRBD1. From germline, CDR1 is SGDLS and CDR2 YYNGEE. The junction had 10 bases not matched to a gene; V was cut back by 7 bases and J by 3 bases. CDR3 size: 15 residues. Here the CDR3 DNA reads TGTGCCAGCGGTCAGACAGGGATGGCCAATCAGCCCCAGCATTTT. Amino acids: CASGQTGMANQPQHF.

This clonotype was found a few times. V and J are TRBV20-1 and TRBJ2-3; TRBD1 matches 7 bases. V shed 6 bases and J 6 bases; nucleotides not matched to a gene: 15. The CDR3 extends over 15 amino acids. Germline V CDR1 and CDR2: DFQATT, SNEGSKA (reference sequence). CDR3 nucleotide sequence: TGCAGTGCAAAGCTGGGACAGATGATCCCCGATACGCAGTATTTT. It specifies CSAKLGQMIPDTQYF.

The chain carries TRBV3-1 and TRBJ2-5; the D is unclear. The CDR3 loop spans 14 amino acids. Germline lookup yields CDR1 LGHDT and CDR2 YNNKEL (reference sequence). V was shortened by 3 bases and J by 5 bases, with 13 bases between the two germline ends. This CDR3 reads CASSHSVPGETQYF. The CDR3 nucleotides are TGTGCCAGCAGCCACTCGGTCCCTGGGGAGACCCAGTACTTC.